Following are 11 T cell receptor beta chains from one sample sequenced in a study of CD8 T cells in Susac syndrome. RNA in amounts of roughly 0.5 to 1 ug was reverse transcribed with random hexamers. Via MiXCR, TCRdb re-called the immunoSEQ multiplex PCR reads, giving one row per CDR3 protein. There are around 300,000 distinct CDR3 sequences in the sample; 65% to 90% occur only once, and roughly 0.21% lies in the top ten. The sequencing sample was made of CD8+ T cells from PBMCs. Receptors were obtained from a human donor with multiple sclerosis.

J is TRBJ2-1 and V is TRBV6-2 or TRBV6-3, with 7 bases that match TRBD2. The germline V gene encodes CDR1 MNHEY and CDR2 SVGEGT. With V trimmed by 0 bases and J by 4 bases, 9 bases remained unmatched. This CDR3 spans 17 amino acids. CDR3 sequence reads: CASSYSTLASGYNEQFF. DNA for the CDR3: TGTGCCAGCAGTTACTCGACATTGGCTAGCGGATACAATGAGCAGTTCTTC.

The rearrangement links TRBV12-3 or TRBV12-4 to TRBJ2-1, with TRBD1 as a possible D gene (5 bases). This CDR3 has 16 amino acids. Trimming removed 0 bases at V and 0 bases at J, with 9 bases between. CDR3 residues: CASSLAGGHSYNEQFF. Here the CDR3 DNA reads TGTGCCAGCAGTTTAGCCGGCGGACACTCCTACAATGAGCAGTTCTTC.

This chain joins TRBV10-3 and TRBJ1-5; D is unclear. This CDR3 region has 15 residues. V shed 3 bases and J shed 0 bases, with 9 bases lying between them. CDR1 and CDR2 (germline): ENHRY, SYGVKD. In nucleotides, the CDR3 is TGTGCCATCAGTGACGGCCACTATAGCAATCAGCCCCAGCATTTT. It yields the protein CAISDGHYSNQPQHF.

Only one count was recorded for this clonotype. The chain combines TRBV7-9 with TRBJ2-1; 8 positions agree with TRBD2. Germline V gene data show CDR1 as SEHNR and CDR2 as FQNEAQ (reference sequence). V dropped 2 bases and J dropped 3; count of bases not matched to a gene: 9. CDR3 length: 17 residues. The CDR3: CASSLTGPAGGYNEQFF. CDR3 bases: TGTGCCAGCAGCTTAACCGGCCCCGCGGGAGGCTACAATGAGCAGTTCTTC.

The genes are TRBV4-3 and TRBJ1-5; D uncertain. The CDR3 runs to 15 residues. The V and J ends lost 0 bases and 3 bases respectively, with 9 bases between them. CDR1 is LGHNA and CDR2 is YSLEER in the germline V gene. This CDR3 is CASSQDSRLNQPQHF. The DNA for the CDR3 is TGCGCCAGCAGCCAAGATTCAAGGCTCAATCAGCCCCAGCATTTT.

The chain couples TRBV4-3 to TRBJ2-7; a possible D gene is TRBD1 (6 bases). Germline CDR1 and CDR2: LGHNA and YSLEER. This CDR3 contains 15 residues. V was trimmed by 3 bases and J by 1 base, leaving 13 bases between them. The CDR3 DNA is TGCGCCAGCAGCCATTCCACACAGGGTTCCTACGAGCAGTACTTC. Its protein product is CASSHSTQGSYEQYF.

This sequence joins TRBV7-9 and TRBJ2-7; D is perhaps TRBD1 (5 bases). The CDR3 is 15 amino acids. Trimming removed 1 base at V and 4 bases at J, with 14 bases between. CDR1 SEHNR and CDR2 FQNEAQ come from the germline V gene (reference sequence). In DNA, the CDR3 is TGTGCCAGCAGCTTAGTCCCAGGGAAGGCTTACGAGCAGTACTTC. Translating it yields CASSLVPGKAYEQYF.

The CDR3 sequence is CASSLRGSPLHF. The CDR3 DNA reads TGTGCCAGCAGTTTGAGGGGATCACCCCTCCACTTT. The chain recombines TRBV28 with TRBJ1-6; weak D call: TRBD1 (5 bases). V lost 3 bases and J 10 bases, leaving 7 bases between the germline ends. This CDR3 contains 12 residues. CDR1 and CDR2 from the germline V gene are MDHEN and SYDVKM.

The chain links TRBV7-9 to TRBJ1-5; D is possibly TRBD1 (6 bases). The CDR3 is 17 residues long. Germline CDR1 reads SEHNR; CDR2 reads FQNEAQ (reference sequence). With 1 base removed from V and 3 bases from J, the gap between germline ends came to 16 bases. The CDR3 loop is CASSLVGAGDINQPQHF. CDR3 nucleotide sequence: TGTGCCAGCAGCTTAGTCGGGGCAGGGGATATCAATCAGCCCCAGCATTTT.

V is TRBV7-2 and J is TRBJ1-4; D gene uncertain. The CDR3 is 17 amino acids. Germline lookup yields CDR1 SGHTA and CDR2 FQGNSA. Trimming took 5 bases from V and 8 from J, leaving 24 bases between them. DNA for the CDR3: TGTGCCAGCAGCCCGGATCCATCGGAGGGAAGAGACGAAAAACTGTTTTTT. Translated, it gives CASSPDPSEGRDEKLFF.

The CDR3 DNA follows: TGCAGTGCTTACCTCTCCGAGCAGTACTTC. Protein sequence: CSAYLSEQYF. V usage is TRBV20-1 and J usage is TRBJ2-7; D is unresolved. Germline lookup yields CDR1 DFQATT and CDR2 SNEGSKA (reference sequence). The length of the CDR3 is 10 residues. The V gene lost 5 bases and the J gene lost 6 bases, with 8 bases spanning the gap.